The 18 T cell receptor beta chains below were found in one sample sequenced in a study of T cell repertoires in cytomegalovirus infection. For these receptors, no antigen is known. TCRdb re-called the reads with MiXCR, one entry per CDR3 protein. The sample contains roughly 100,000 distinct CDR3 sequences, under 50% of which appear only once. The input for sequencing was CD8+ T cells from cultured PBMCs, taken from culture after CMV antigen stimulation. The receptors derive from a human donor in good health (CMV status not recorded). Some clones in this sample may be carry-over from other donors' samples.

The CDR3 protein is CASSSLGWGGRESVYGYTF. In DNA, the CDR3 is TGTGCCAGCAGTTCCCTGGGTTGGGGGGGGCGCGAGTCGGTATATGGCTACACCTTC. V usage is TRBV28 and J usage is TRBJ1-2, with TRBD1 as a possible D gene (6 bases). V was shortened by 4 bases and J by 5 bases, with 29 bases between the two germline ends. The CDR3 contains 19 residues. Germline CDR1 and CDR2: MDHEN and SYDVKM.

This clonotype was picked up a small number of times. The gene calls are TRBV14 and TRBJ2-1; 10 positions agree with TRBD2. The CDR3 sequence is 18 residues long. Germline V CDR1 and CDR2: SGHDN, FVKESK. After removal of 1 base from V and 0 bases from J, the junction contained 6 bases not matched to a gene. CDR3 coding DNA: TGTGCCAGCAGCCAAGGGGGACTAGCGTTGGACTCCTACAATGAGCAGTTCTTC. Translated, it gives CASSQGGLALDSYNEQFF.

V usage is TRBV11-1 and J usage is TRBJ2-1; possible D gene TRBD2, 6 bases. Germline CDR1 SGHAT, CDR2 FQDESV (reference sequence). V was clipped by 6 bases and J by 4 bases, with 10 bases between them. The length of the CDR3 is 13 residues. This CDR3 is CASSIREYNEQFF. The DNA of the CDR3 is TGTGCCAGCAGTATACGGGAGTACAATGAGCAGTTCTTC.

The chain combines TRBV27 with TRBJ2-1; D may be TRBD1 (5 bases). Trimming shortened V by 6 bases and J by 9 bases, and 12 bases separated the two germline ends. The CDR3 extends over 12 amino acids. Germline V gene lookup returns CDR1 MNHEY and CDR2 SMNVEV (reference sequence). CDR3 in DNA: TGTGCCAGCAGCCACCCAGGGATTGAGCAGTTCTTC. Amino acids: CASSHPGIEQFF.

V and J are TRBV7-9 and TRBJ1-4; D is unresolved. The CDR3 contains 16 residues. V was cut by 4 bases and J by 5 bases, with 17 bases left in between. From germline, CDR1 is SEHNR and CDR2 FQNEAQ (reference sequence). CDR3: CASSSLLTAPNEKLFF. Here the CDR3 DNA reads TGTGCCAGCAGCTCCCTCCTGACGGCACCGAATGAAAAACTGTTTTTT.

This chain joins TRBV11-3 and TRBJ2-1; TRBD1 or TRBD2 may be the D gene (7 bases each). Germline lookup yields CDR1 SGHNT and CDR2 YENEEA. CDR3 length: 13 amino acids. V was shortened by 3 bases and J by 7 bases, with 10 bases between the two germline ends. The CDR3 region is CASSFRGGNEQFF. In DNA, the CDR3 is TGTGCCAGCAGCTTCAGGGGGGGTAATGAGCAGTTCTTC.

This clonotype was counted many times. V and J are TRBV18 and TRBJ1-2, with D maybe TRBD1 (5 bases). Germline V gene data show CDR1 as KGHSH and CDR2 as LQKENI. The CDR3 has 14 residues. V was clipped by 0 bases and J by 2 bases, with 7 bases between them. CDR3 in amino acids: CASSPPGTNYGYTF. For the CDR3, the DNA is TGTGCCAGCTCACCACCCGGGACGAACTATGGCTACACCTTC.

The table lists this clonotype with a few counts. J is TRBJ2-3 and V is TRBV7-9; D may be TRBD2 (6 bases). This CDR3 spans 14 amino acids. The V gene's germline CDR1 is SEHNR and CDR2 FQNEAQ (reference sequence). Trimming removed 3 bases from V and 0 bases from J, with 7 bases in between. CDR3: CASSLEGSTDTQYF. DNA of the CDR3: TGTGCCAGCAGCTTGGAGGGTAGCACAGATACGCAGTATTTT.

The chain recombines TRBV9 with TRBJ1-3, with a tentative D call TRBD1 (6 bases). CDR1 and CDR2 from the germline V gene are SGDLS and YYNGEE. The CDR3 contains 13 residues. V lost 1 base, J lost 8 bases, and 10 bases lay in between. The CDR3 region is CASSVLQGDTIYF. CDR3 bases: TGTGCCAGCAGCGTACTACAGGGAGACACCATATATTTT.

This clonotype was observed a few times. The chain employs TRBV27 and TRBJ2-5; 7 bases are shared with TRBD2. The CDR3 contains 16 residues. Unmatched junction bases numbered 14, after V lost 6 bases and J lost 4 bases. Germline assignment: CDR1 MNHEY and CDR2 SMNVEV (reference sequence). Here the CDR3 reads CASSPQTGGYGETQYF. CDR3 in DNA: TGTGCCAGCAGCCCACAAACGGGGGGTTATGGAGAGACCCAGTACTTC.

Only a few counts were recorded for this clonotype. The gene calls are TRBV10-3 and TRBJ2-3, with D perhaps being TRBD1 or TRBD2 (5 bases each). V shed 4 bases and J shed 6 bases, with 17 bases lying between them. Germline V lookup: CDR1 ENHRY, CDR2 SYGVKD. The CDR3 runs to 15 residues. Written as DNA, the CDR3 is TGTGCCATCAGTGTAGGGACCACGATAACGGATACGCAGTATTTT. Translated: CAISVGTTITDTQYF.

The chain is built from TRBV12-3 or TRBV12-4 and TRBJ2-3; tentatively, D is TRBD2 (5 bases). This CDR3 comprises 15 residues. V was clipped by 5 bases and J by 0 bases, with 12 bases between them. This CDR3 is CASSARDDSTDTQYF. The CDR3 region has the DNA TGTGCCAGCAGTGCACGGGATGACAGCACAGATACGCAGTATTTT.

V is TRBV7-9 and J is TRBJ1-1; TRBD1 matches at 7 bases. With V trimmed by 5 bases and J by 5 bases, 2 bases remained unmatched. CDR3 length: 12 residues. From germline, CDR1 is SEHNR and CDR2 FQNEAQ (reference sequence). The CDR3: CASSTGVTEAFF. In nucleotides, the CDR3 is TGTGCCAGCAGCACAGGGGTGACTGAAGCTTTCTTT. The complete variable domain, with remaining parts taken from reference TRBV7-9 and TRBJ1-1, reads DTGVSQNPRHKITKRGQNVTFRCDPISEHNRLYWYRQTLGQGPEFLTYFQNEAQLEKSRLLSDRFSAERPKGSFSTLEIQRTEQGDSAMYLCASSTGVTEAFFGQGTRLTVV.

This chain joins TRBV7-3 and TRBJ2-1, with D perhaps given as TRBD1 or TRBD2 (6 bases each). The J call is doubtful: the DNA matches TRBJ2-7 better. The germline CDR1 and CDR2 sequences are SGHTA and FQGTGA. The CDR3 sequence is 19 residues long. The CDR3 is CASSLIPRDKGGSYNEQYF. The CDR3 nucleotides read TGTGCCAGCAGCTTAATCCCCCGGGACAAGGGAGGCTCCTACAATGAGCAGTACTTC.

The V gene is TRBV2, the J gene TRBJ1-1, with D perhaps TRBD1 (6 bases). V dropped 6 bases and J dropped 1 base, with 9 bases sitting between them. The germline gives CDR1 SNHLY, CDR2 FYNNEI. The length of the CDR3 is 13 residues. The CDR3 sequence is CASREDRNTEAFF. The CDR3 DNA reads as TGTGCCAGCAGAGAGGACAGGAACACTGAAGCTTTCTTT.

The V call is TRBV11-3, the J call TRBJ2-1, with no clear D. Looked up from germline, CDR1 is SGHNT and CDR2 is YENEEA. The CDR3 is 13 residues long. The V and J ends lost 1 base and 8 bases respectively, with 9 bases between them. The CDR3: CASSLGVGDEQFF. The CDR3, as DNA: TGTGCCAGCAGCTTAGGGGTCGGCGATGAGCAGTTCTTC.

This chain links TRBV25-1 with TRBJ2-5, with 10 bases aligning to TRBD1. Germline CDR1 reads MGHDK; CDR2 reads SYGVNS. The V gene end was trimmed by 3 bases and the J gene end by 5 bases; junction bases not matched to a gene: 6. The CDR3 contains 15 residues. For the CDR3, the DNA is TGTGCCAGCAGTGAGACAGGGGGCGCGGGCGAGACCCAGTACTTC. This encodes CASSETGGAGETQYF.

This chain links TRBV23-1 with TRBJ1-1; the D is unclear. TRBV23-1 is noted as an ORF with a role that remains uncertain. The CDR3 loop spans 14 amino acids. V lost 10 bases to trimming and J lost 3 bases, with 18 bases between them. The CDR3 loop reads CANRGGGVYTEAFF. For the CDR3, the DNA is TGCGCCAACAGAGGAGGCGGGGTGTACACTGAAGCTTTCTTT.